Here is one T cell receptor beta chain with its context. This clonotype was counted between two and nine times. It lacks a known antigen. No quality values exist for individual bases; no much larger clone is one base distant. This sample stems from a study of early T cells in non-severe SARS-CoV-2 infection (dated by TCRdb to the early 2020s). About the full investigation: TCR sequencing used bulk RNA from unsorted whole blood, so alpha and beta chains could not be paired.

The receptor library was made with 5' RACE. The sample was run on a NextSeq 500. To correct for sequencing error and PCR bias, the TCR library protocol tagged individual cDNA molecules with unique molecular identifiers. TCR alpha and beta chains were both sequenced, and the abundances of alpha and beta sequences in each sample were closely correlated with each other. Regarding the original processing steps: Decombinator V4 was used to annotate the V gene, J gene and CDR3 of the TCR sequences. Expanded TCRs were defined as changing significantly between any two time points under a Poisson model with p below 0.0001. TCR abundances were normalised to the total number of TCRs sequenced per sample and expressed as counts per million. TRAV1-2 paired with TRAJ12, TRAJ20 or TRAJ33 defined MAIT TCRs, while TRAV10 paired with TRAJ18 defined iNKT TCRs. A search of VDJdb, accessed on 1 November 2021, was run for TCRs annotated to CMV, EBV and SARS-CoV-2, with TCRs annotated for multiple antigens excluded. In-frame beta chains were kept once TCRdb had trimmed the public reads at Q25 with fastp and called clones with MiXCR. Here each entry gathers all rows of one CDR3 protein and keeps the most common genes and DNA. It is TCRdb's table, rather than the study itself, that gives the V and J calls and clone size. A total of about 81,000 distinct CDR3 sequences appear in this sample, 14% of them only once. The ten largest make up roughly 11% of the sample.

This was a case-control study nested in a cohort of healthcare workers in London, UK, who had nasopharyngeal swab PCR tests and blood samples taken every week. Healthcare workers were recruited between 23 and 31 March 2020, during the week of the UK lockdown, and were followed weekly for up to about 15 weeks. Results the study describes overall, beyond this receptor: VDJdb matching was skewed toward anti-spike CD8 responses and likely underestimated virus-specific expansions, missing private and CD4 specificities.

From a lookup of the germline V gene (reference sequence), CDR1 and CDR2 are DFQATT and SNEGSKA. Taken from cysteine to phenylalanine, the CDR3 has 11 residues. Of the read, only the CDR3 DNA is kept; its 33 bases are in frame from base 1. At the junction V is shortened by 4 bases and J by 9 bases, with 9 bases in between. Sequencing used whole blood. The chain joins TRBV20-1 to TRBJ2-2, with the D gene call left open. The origin of this receptor is an adult who was a healthcare worker with PCR-confirmed SARS-CoV-2 infection or an uninfected control (not recorded which). The DNA sequence reads TGCAGTGCTACGGACGCCCGGGAGCTGTTTTTT. Its protein product is CSATDARELFF.